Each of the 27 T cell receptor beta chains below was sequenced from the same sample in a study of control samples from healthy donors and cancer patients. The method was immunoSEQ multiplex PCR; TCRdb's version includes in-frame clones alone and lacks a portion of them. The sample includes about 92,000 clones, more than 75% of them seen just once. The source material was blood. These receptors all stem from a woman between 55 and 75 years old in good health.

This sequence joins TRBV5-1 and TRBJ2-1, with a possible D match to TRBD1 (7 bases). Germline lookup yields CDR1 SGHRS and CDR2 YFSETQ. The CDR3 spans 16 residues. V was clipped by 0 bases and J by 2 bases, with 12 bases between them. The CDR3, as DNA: TGCGCCAGCAGCTTGGCGCGGGGACAGCCCTACAATGAGCAGTTCTTC. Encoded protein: CASSLARGQPYNEQFF.

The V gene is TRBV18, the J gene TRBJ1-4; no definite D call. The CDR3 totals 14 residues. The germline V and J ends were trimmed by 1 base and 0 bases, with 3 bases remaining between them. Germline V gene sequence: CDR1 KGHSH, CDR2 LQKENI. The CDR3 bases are TGTGCCAGCTCACCACGGCCAACTAATGAAAAACTGTTTTTT. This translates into CASSPRPTNEKLFF.

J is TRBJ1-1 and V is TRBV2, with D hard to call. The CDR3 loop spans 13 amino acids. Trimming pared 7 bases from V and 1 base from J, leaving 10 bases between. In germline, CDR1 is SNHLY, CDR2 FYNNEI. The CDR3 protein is CASISGQNTEAFF. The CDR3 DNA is TGTGCCAGCATTAGCGGCCAGAACACTGAAGCTTTCTTT.

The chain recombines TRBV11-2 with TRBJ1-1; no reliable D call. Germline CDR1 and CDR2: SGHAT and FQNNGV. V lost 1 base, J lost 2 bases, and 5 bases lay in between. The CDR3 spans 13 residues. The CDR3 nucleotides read TGTGCCAGCAGCTTAGCAGTTAACACTGAAGCTTTCTTT. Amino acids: CASSLAVNTEAFF.

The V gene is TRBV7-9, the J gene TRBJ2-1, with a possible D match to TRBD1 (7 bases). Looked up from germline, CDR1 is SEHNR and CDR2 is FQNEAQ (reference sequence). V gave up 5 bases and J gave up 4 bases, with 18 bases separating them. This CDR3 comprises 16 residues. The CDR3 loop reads CASSPGGSGTYNEQFF. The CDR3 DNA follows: TGTGCCAGCAGCCCAGGGGGGTCAGGGACTTACAATGAGCAGTTCTTC.

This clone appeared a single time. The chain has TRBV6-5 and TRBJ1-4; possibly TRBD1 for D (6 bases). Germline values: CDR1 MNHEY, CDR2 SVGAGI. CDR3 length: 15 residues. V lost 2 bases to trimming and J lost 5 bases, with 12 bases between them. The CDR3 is CASSYRQAGNEKLFF. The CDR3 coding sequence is TGTGCCAGCAGTTACAGACAGGCAGGAAATGAAAAACTGTTTTTT.

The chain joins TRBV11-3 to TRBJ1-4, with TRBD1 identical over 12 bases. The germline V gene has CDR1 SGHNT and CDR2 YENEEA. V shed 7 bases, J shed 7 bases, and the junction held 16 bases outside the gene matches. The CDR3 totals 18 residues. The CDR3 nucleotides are TGTGCCAGCACCCCAACGGGACAGGGGGCAGGAGTCGGTGAAAAACTGTTTTTT. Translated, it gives CASTPTGQGAGVGEKLFF.

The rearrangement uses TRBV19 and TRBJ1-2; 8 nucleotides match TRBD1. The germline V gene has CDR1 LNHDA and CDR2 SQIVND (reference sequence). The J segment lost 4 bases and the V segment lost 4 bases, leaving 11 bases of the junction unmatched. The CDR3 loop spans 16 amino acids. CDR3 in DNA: TGTGCCAGTAGTACCCAGGGGGCTCAGGGTGGCTATGGCTACACCTTC. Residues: CASSTQGAQGGYGYTF.

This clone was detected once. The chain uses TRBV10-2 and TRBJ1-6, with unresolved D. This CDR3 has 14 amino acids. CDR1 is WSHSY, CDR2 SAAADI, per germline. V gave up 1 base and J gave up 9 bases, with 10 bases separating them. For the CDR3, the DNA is TGCGCCAGCAGTGAGTGGGGAGGTGGTTCACCCCTCCACTTT. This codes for CASSEWGGGSPLHF.

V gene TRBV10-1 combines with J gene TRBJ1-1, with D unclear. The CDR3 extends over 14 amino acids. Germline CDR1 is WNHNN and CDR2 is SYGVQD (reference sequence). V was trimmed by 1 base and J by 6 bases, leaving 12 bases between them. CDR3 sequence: CASSELRGRAEAFF. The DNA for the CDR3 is TGCGCCAGCAGTGAGTTACGGGGAAGGGCTGAAGCTTTCTTT.

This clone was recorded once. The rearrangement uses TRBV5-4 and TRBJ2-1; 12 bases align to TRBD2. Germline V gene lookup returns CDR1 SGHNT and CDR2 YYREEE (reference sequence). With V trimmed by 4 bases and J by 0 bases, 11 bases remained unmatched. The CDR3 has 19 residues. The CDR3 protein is CASSRSGTSGPRSYNEQFF. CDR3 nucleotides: TGTGCCAGCAGCCGCTCCGGGACTAGCGGGCCCCGCTCCTACAATGAGCAGTTCTTC.

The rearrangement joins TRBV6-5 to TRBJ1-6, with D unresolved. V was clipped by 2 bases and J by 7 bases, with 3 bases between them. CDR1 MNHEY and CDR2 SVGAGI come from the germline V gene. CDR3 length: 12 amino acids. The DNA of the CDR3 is TGTGCCAGCAGTTACGCCAATTCACCCCTCCACTTT. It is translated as CASSYANSPLHF.

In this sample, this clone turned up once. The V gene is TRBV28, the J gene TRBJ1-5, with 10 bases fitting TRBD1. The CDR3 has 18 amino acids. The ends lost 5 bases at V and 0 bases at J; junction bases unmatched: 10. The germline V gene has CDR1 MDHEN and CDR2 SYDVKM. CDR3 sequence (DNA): TGTGCCAGCAGTGTGGGGGGACAGGGGTCAGATAGCAATCAGCCCCAGCATTTT. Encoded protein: CASSVGGQGSDSNQPQHF.

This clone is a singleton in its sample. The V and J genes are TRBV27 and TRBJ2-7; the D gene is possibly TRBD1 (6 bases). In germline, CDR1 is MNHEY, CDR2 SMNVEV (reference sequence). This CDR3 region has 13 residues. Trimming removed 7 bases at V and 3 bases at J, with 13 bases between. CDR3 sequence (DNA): TGTGCCAGCAAGTGGTCAGGGGACTACGAGCAGTACTTC. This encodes CASKWSGDYEQYF.

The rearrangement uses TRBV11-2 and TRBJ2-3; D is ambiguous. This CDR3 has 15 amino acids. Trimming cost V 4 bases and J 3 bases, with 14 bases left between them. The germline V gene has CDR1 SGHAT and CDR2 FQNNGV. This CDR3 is CASSSDGLVTDTQYF. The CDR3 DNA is TGTGCCAGCAGCTCCGACGGGCTAGTGACAGATACGCAGTATTTT. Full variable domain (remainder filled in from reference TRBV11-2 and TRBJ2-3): EAGVAQSPRYKIIEKRQSVAFWCNPISGHATLYWYQQILGQGPKLLIQFQNNGVVDDSQLPKDRFSAERLKGVDSTLKIQPAKLEDSAVYLCASSSDGLVTDTQYFGPGTRLTVL.

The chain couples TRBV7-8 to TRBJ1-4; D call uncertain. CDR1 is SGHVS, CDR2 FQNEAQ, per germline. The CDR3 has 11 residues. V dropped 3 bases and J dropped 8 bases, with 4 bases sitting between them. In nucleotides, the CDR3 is TGTGCCAGCAGCTTTAACGAAAAACTGTTTTTT. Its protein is CASSFNEKLFF.

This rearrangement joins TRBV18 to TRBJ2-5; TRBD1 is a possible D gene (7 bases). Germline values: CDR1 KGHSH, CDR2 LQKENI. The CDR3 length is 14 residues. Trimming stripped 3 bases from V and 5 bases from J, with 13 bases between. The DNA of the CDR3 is TGTGCCAGCTCACCCCAGGGGGGTCCGGAGACCCAGTACTTC. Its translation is CASSPQGGPETQYF.

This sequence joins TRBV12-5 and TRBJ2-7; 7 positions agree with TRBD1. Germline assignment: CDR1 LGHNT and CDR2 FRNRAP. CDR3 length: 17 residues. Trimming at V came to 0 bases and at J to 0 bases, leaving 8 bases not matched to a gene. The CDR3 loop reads CASGLVRGQLLSYEQYF. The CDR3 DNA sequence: TGTGCTAGTGGTTTGGTACGGGGACAGCTACTCTCCTACGAGCAGTACTTC.

The CDR3 region has the DNA TGTGCCAGCAGCTCCGCCGGGACAGGAGTCTATGGCTACACCTTC. Its protein product is CASSSAGTGVYGYTF. V and J are TRBV7-2 and TRBJ1-2, with 8 nucleotides matching TRBD1. CDR1 is SGHTA, CDR2 FQGNSA, per germline. V shed 4 bases, J shed 4 bases, and the junction held 8 bases outside the gene matches. The CDR3 contains 15 residues.

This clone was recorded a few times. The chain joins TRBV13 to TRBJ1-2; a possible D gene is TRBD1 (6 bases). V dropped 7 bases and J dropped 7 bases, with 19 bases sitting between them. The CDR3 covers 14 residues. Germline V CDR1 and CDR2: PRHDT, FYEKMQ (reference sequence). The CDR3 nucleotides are TGTGCCAGCACCATTTGGGGGGGGCAGGGTGGCTACACCTTC. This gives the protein CASTIWGGQGGYTF.

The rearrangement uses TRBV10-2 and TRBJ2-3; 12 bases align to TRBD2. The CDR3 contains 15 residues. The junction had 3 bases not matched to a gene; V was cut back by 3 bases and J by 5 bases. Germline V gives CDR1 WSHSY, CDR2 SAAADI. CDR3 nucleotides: TGCGCCAGCAGTGACCCTAGCGGGGGGGAAGATACGCAGTATTTT. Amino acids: CASSDPSGGEDTQYF.

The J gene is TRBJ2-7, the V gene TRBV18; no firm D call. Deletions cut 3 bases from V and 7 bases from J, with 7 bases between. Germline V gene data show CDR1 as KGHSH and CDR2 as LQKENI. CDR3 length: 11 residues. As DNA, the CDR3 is TGTGCCAGCTCACCGGATCGGGAGCAGTACTTC. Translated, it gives CASSPDREQYF.

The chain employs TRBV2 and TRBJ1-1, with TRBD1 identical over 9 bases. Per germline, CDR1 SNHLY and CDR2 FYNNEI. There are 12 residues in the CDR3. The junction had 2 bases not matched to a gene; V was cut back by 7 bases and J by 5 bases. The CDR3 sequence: CASKTGGTEAFF. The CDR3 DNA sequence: TGTGCCAGCAAGACAGGGGGAACTGAAGCTTTCTTT.

CDR3 sequence: CASRGLTYEQYF. The CDR3 nucleotides are TGTGCCAGTAGGGGGCTTACCTACGAGCAGTACTTC. V usage is TRBV19 and J usage is TRBJ2-7; tentatively, D is TRBD1 (5 bases). The CDR3 has 12 amino acids. The V end was cut by 6 bases, the J end by 2 bases, with 8 bases between. The germline V gene has CDR1 LNHDA and CDR2 SQIVND (reference sequence).

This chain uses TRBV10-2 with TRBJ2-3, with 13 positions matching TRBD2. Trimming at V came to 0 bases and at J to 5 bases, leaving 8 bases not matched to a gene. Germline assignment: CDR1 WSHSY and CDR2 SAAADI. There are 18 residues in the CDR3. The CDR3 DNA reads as TGCGCCAGCAGTGAGTCTGCAACTAGCGGGGGGGCTAGAGATACGCAGTATTTT. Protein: CASSESATSGGARDTQYF.

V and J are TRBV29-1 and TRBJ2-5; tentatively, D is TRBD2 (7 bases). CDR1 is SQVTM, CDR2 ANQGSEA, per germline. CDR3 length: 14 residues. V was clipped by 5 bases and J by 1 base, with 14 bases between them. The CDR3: CSVSVGGPQETQYF. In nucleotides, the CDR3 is TGCAGCGTTAGCGTGGGGGGGCCCCAAGAGACCCAGTACTTC.

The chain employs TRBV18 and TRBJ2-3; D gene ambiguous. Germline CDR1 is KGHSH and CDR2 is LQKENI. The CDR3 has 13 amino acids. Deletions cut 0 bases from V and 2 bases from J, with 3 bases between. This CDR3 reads CASSPPNTDTQYF. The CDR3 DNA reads TGTGCCAGCTCACCACCGAACACAGATACGCAGTATTTT.